This T cell receptor beta chain originates from a study of T cells in women clearing cervical HPV infection. This CDR3 region has 15 residues. V shed 2 bases, J shed 3 bases, and the junction held 3 bases outside the gene matches. Clones were sequenced by immunoSEQ multiplex PCR, and TCRdb holds only the in-frame ones, with some missing. This sample's table has approximately 15,000 clones. Remarks on this clone: The CDR3 end is not reached by the read, which stops 3 residues before it; the germline J gene fills it in.

J is TRBJ2-7 and V is TRBV12-3 or TRBV12-4; 11 bases agree with TRBD1. The sequence was obtained from a woman between 18 and 70 years old with a cervical HPV16 infection that either progressed to CIN3+ or cleared (not recorded which). The specimen was blood buffy coat. CDR3 DNA, as far as it was read: TGTGCCAGCAGTTTAAAGGGACAGGGGGACTACGAG. Translated, it gives CASSLKGQGDYE. From start to end, the CDR3 is CASSLKGQGDYEQYF.